This section outlines one T cell receptor (beta chain) sequence together with its context. The protocol was immunoSEQ multiplex PCR, while the TCRdb copy is restricted to in-frame clones and leaves out a portion. The sample consists of 380,000 or so clones, about 80% of them appearing once. This sample is drawn from a study of blood T cell repertoires in COVID-19. V dropped 1 base and J dropped 9 bases, with 8 bases sitting between them. The CDR3 contains 12 residues. The TCR originated in a human donor with acute or convalescent COVID-19. The donor label of this sample is uncertain. The V gene is TRBV12-3 or TRBV12-4, the J gene TRBJ2-3, with D possibly TRBD2 on 6 matching bases. Sequenced sample: peripheral blood. The CDR3 protein is CASSLGDSTQYF. In nucleotides, the CDR3 is TGTGCCAGCAGTTTAGGGGACTCGACGCAGTATTTT.